This T cell receptor beta chain was recovered during a study of regulatory T cells in long-lasting Graves disease. Study background: Over 5 years on antithyroid drugs plus positive TSH receptor antibodies marked Graves' disease as persistent.

Specified time point: persistent/refractory GD, antithyroid drugs over 5 years with positive TRAb. PBMC-derived RNA was used for the TCR library. Germline V CDR1 and CDR2: SGDLS, YYNGEE. Trimming removed 4 bases at V and 9 bases at J, with 17 bases between. This CDR3 contains 15 residues. Libraries of TCR beta came from iRepertoire HTBI primers plus Arm-PCR of CDR3 regions. TCRdb redid the calling of the multiplex PCR reads with MiXCR, one entry per CDR3 protein. This repertoire shows about 300,000 distinct CDR3 sequences, around 20% found once; its top ten account for approximately 53%. This clonotype occurred a few times.

The V gene is TRBV9, the J gene TRBJ1-6; TRBD1 might be the D (6 bases). The sequence came from a female donor with Graves disease. Material: peripheral blood mononuclear cells (PBMCs), obtained when the disease was refractory, from a patient treated with antithyroid drugs. The CDR3 coding sequence is TGTGCCAGCAGCCCCGATTCGGGGGGCGGTTCACCCCTCCACTTT. It encodes CASSPDSGGGSPLHF.